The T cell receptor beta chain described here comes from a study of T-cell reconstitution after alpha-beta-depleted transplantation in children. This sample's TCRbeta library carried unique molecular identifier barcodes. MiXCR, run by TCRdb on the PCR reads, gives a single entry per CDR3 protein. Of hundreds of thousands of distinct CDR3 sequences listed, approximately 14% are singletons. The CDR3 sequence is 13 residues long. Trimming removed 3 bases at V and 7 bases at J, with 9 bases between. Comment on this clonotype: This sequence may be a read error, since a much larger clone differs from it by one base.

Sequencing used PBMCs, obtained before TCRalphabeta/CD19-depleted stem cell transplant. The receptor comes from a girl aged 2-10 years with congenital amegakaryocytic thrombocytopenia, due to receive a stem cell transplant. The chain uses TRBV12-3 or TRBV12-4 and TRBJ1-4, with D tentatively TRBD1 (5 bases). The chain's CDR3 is CASSLTGPEKLFF. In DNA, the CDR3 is TGTGCCAGCAGTTTGACGGGGCCTGAAAAACTGTTTTTT.